Listed below are T cell receptor beta chains from one sample, sequenced in a study of T-cell memory formation after mild COVID-19. TCRdb reprocessed the 5' RACE reads with MiXCR, giving one entry per CDR3 protein. The sample yields approximately 250,000 distinct CDR3 sequences, 15% seen once. Input material: PBMCs or a T cell subset sorted from them (not recorded which). The receptors stem from an adult woman who had mild COVID-19 (a few samples of this study predate the infection). Cell type and time point are not known. CDR3s include the opening cysteine and the closing phenylalanine or tryptophan. Each record gives: J gene, V gene, CDR3 protein.

TRBJ2-1 TRBV29-1 CSVVYPRDEQFF
TRBJ1-4 TRBV29-1 CSVSGGESGYEKLFF
TRBJ2-3 TRBV7-9 CASSLAGLADSTDTQYF
TRBJ2-1 TRBV11-2 CASSTLNSGTGGPFF
TRBJ2-3 TRBV5-5 CASSLRRLAWDTQYF
TRBJ2-1 TRBV3-1 CASVGPPGDNEQFF
TRBJ1-2 TRBV5-1 CASSSREGGGYTF
TRBJ1-2 TRBV19 CASSADRIYGYTF
TRBJ1-1 TRBV7-6 CASSWTGVNTEAFF
TRBJ2-7 TRBV7-9 CASSLERGFGEQYF
TRBJ2-1 TRBV27 CASSLPSGGVSASEQFF
TRBJ2-5 TRBV5-1 CASRRTESGTQYF
TRBJ2-7 TRBV18 CASSPAVSGAYEQYF
TRBJ2-7 TRBV11-3 CASSLHRATYEQYF
TRBJ2-7 TRBV24-1 CATSDPGREDGQYF
TRBJ2-7 TRBV7-6 CASSLGFGSENEQYF
TRBJ2-5 TRBV11-2 CASSLRTSGRAGETQYF
TRBJ2-1 TRBV3-1 CASSPPSGGRDEQFF
TRBJ2-3 TRBV5-1 CASSSNSGGADTQYF
TRBJ1-1 TRBV3-1 CASSLTPGTEAFF
TRBJ1-4 TRBV5-1 CASSARTGPNEKLFF
TRBJ2-1 TRBV5-5 CASTPGLRPNEQFF
TRBJ1-2 TRBV7-8 CASSRQGTANYGYTF
TRBJ1-6 TRBV20-1 CSAMGGSQNSPLHF
TRBJ1-2 TRBV4-1 CASSQGAGVNYGYTF
TRBJ1-5 TRBV24-1 CATRAGQGGQPQHF
TRBJ2-3 TRBV12-3/TRBV12-4 CASSWDFAGADTQYF
TRBJ2-5 TRBV6-1 CASSERERETQYF
TRBJ2-2 TRBV12-3/TRBV12-4 CASQYTGELFF
TRBJ1-1 TRBV6-5 CASSYSRKSEAFF
TRBJ2-3 TRBV5-6 CASSSSAGGDTQYF
TRBJ2-2 TRBV12-3/TRBV12-4 CASRKSLDSLTGELFF
TRBJ1-3 TRBV7-2 CASSLGTGGTGNTIYF
TRBJ1-1 TRBV1 CTSSHGQGDTEAFF
TRBJ2-7 TRBV6-2/TRBV6-3 CASSWTDEQYF
TRBJ1-1 TRBV14 CASSHDLGGMNTEAFF
TRBJ1-4 TRBV3-1 CASSRQGREKLFF
TRBJ2-1 TRBV5-1 CASRMQSSYNEQFF
TRBJ2-1 TRBV2 CASSLRGPNNEQFF
TRBJ2-1 TRBV11-2 CASSLFGGTEQFF
TRBJ1-2 TRBV6-6 CASSSGYYGYTF
TRBJ2-5 TRBV4-1 CASSQGTSGGIGETQYF